The present T cell receptor (beta chain) was sequenced within a study of PD-L1 blockade in urothelial cancer. Study-wide context: Patients commenced atezolizumab in 2014, and it was given at 1,200 mg intravenously every 3 weeks. Samples of blood were analyzed 3 weeks (second dose) and 6 weeks after treatment start. Study-wide results and caveats: Below-median pretreatment blood TCR clonality was associated with improved progression-free and overall survival.

On this clone: Its antigen is still unknown.

Germline V gives CDR1 KGHSH, CDR2 LQKENI. The CDR3 extends over 16 amino acids. Trimming shortened V by 1 base and J by 2 bases, and 14 bases separated the two germline ends. Time point defined: pretreatment peripheral blood. Patients were diagnosed with urothelial carcinoma, either locally advanced or metastatic. Repertoires were generated with immunoSEQ multiplex PCR, while TCRdb's copy carries only in-frame clones and drops some. The sample lists about 63,000 clones; roughly 76% were seen once. This clonotype was sampled from a man aged 70-80 years with urothelial cancer. The rearrangement joins TRBV18 to TRBJ1-2; D is ambiguous. Sequencing used PBMCs, obtained around atezolizumab (anti-PD-L1) treatment. The CDR3 DNA sequence: TGTGCCAGCTCACCACAGCCAGGCGTAACAAACTATGGCTACACCTTC. Encoded protein: CASSPQPGVTNYGYTF. Full variable domain (missing parts from reference TRBV18 and TRBJ1-2): NAGVMQNPRHLVRRRGQEARLRCSPMKGHSHVYWYRQLPEEGLKFMVYLQKENIIDESGMPKERFSAEFPKEGPSILRIQQVVRGDSAAYFCASSPQPGVTNYGYTFGSGTRLTVV.